This TCR beta chain was obtained from a study of cytomegalovirus exposure and HLA in healthy donors. Study-wide findings and caveats: The investigators catalogued 150 to 200 TCR beta chains as cytomegalovirus-associated.

Trimming removed 2 bases from V and 1 base from J, with 12 bases in between. Germline V gene data show CDR1 as SGHDT and CDR2 as YYEEEE. CDR3 length: 15 amino acids. 60 Vbeta and 13 Jbeta primers were used in PCR. Sequenced by immunoSEQ multiplex PCR; TCRdb stores in-frame clones only, minus some. The sample lists a few hundred thousand clones, more than 85% occurring once. This clone was counted once. Its matching antigen is unknown. What was sequenced was PBMCs. This chain uses TRBV5-6 with TRBJ2-5; D may be TRBD2 (6 bases). The TCR originated in a woman aged 18-29 years in good health and CMV-seronegative. The CDR3 bases are TGTGCCAGCAGCTTCAGGTTGGAGGGCCAAGAGACCCAGTACTTC. It yields the protein CASSFRLEGQETQYF.